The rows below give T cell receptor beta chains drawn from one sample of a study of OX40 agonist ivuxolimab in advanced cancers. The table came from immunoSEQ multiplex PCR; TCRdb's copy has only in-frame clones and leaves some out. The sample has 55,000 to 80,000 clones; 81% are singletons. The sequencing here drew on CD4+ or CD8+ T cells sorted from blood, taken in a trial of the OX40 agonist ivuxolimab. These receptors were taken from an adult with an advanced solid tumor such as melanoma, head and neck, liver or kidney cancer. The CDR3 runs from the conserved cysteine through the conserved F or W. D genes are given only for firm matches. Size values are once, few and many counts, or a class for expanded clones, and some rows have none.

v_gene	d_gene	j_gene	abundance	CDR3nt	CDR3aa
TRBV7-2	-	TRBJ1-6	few	TGTGCCAGCAGCCCCCCCGGAAATTCACCCCTCCACTTT	CASSPPGNSPLHF
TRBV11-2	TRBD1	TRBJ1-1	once	TGTGCCAGCAGTTTGACAGGGGCCGTAGGAGCTTTCTTT	CASSLTGAVGAFF
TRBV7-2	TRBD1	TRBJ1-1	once	TGTGCCAGCAGCTCCATGACAGGGTTTGCTGAAGCTTTCTTT	CASSSMTGFAEAFF
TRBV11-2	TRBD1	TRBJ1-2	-	TGTGCCAGCAGCTCGACAGGGGGGCCTTATGGCTACACCTTC	CASSSTGGPYGYTF
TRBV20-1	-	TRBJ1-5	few	TGCAGTGCTAGAGAAGCTCGGGCCCAGCATTTT	CSAREARAQHF
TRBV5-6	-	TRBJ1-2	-	TGTGCCAGCAGCCGGACAGTCTATGGCTACACCTTC	CASSRTVYGYTF
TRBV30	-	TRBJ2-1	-	TGTGCCTACGACAACTCATTCAACTACAATGAGCAGTTCTTC	CAYDNSFNYNEQFF
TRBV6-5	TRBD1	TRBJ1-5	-	TGTGCCAGCAGTTACGGACAGGGTGAGGGACAGCCCCAGCATTTT	CASSYGQGEGQPQHF
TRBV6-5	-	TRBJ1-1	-	TGTGCCAGCAGCGAGACAGTAAACACTGAAGCTTTCTTT	CASSETVNTEAFF
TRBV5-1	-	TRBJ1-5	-	TGCGCCAGCAGCTTGGGGCAGAATCAGCCCCAGCATTTT	CASSLGQNQPQHF
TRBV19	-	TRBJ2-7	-	TGTGCCAGTAGTATATTACCTCGGGGTGGGGTTCTGGGCGAGCAGTACTTC	CASSILPRGGVLGEQYF
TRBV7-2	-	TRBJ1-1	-	TGTGCCAGCAGCCTCAGTCTCCTGAACACTGAAGCTTTCTTT	CASSLSLLNTEAFF
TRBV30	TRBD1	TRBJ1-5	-	TGTGCCTGGCAATCGGGACAGACGAATCAGCCCCAGCATTTT	CAWQSGQTNQPQHF
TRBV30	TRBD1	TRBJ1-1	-	TGTGCCTGGAGTCCTTACAGGGGATGGAACACTGAAGCTTTCTTT	CAWSPYRGWNTEAFF
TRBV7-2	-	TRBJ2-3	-	TGTGCCAGCAGCACAAGCAGCCCGGGACCCATATCCACAGATACGCAGTATTTT	CASSTSSPGPISTDTQYF
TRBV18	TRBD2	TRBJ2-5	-	TGTGCCAGCTCACCATTCAGCGGGGGGCCTTCGGAGACCCAGTACTTC	CASSPFSGGPSETQYF
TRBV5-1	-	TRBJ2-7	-	TGCGCCAGCAGCTTAGGACTGACCCCCTACGAGCAGTACTTC	CASSLGLTPYEQYF
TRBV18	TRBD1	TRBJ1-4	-	TGTGCCAGCTCAAAGGACAGGGTCCCGCGCAGTGGGGAAAAACTGTTTTTT	CASSKDRVPRSGEKLFF
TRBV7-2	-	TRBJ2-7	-	TGTGCCAGCAGCTCTAGACAGGTTGCAGGCGAGCAGTACTTC	CASSSRQVAGEQYF
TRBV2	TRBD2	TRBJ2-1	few	TGTGCCAGCAGGGCCCCAAGCGGGGGGCTCTACAATGAGCAGTTCTTC	CASRAPSGGLYNEQFF
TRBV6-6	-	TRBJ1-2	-	TGTGCCAGCAGCAAGGACAGCTCGAGAGGCTACACCTTC	CASSKDSSRGYTF
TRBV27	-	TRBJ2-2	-	TGTGCCAGCAGTAATAGCGAACTGGCGAACACCGGGGAGCTGTTTTTT	CASSNSELANTGELFF
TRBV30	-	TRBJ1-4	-	TGTGCCTGGAGGGACAGCAGAGGAAAACTGTTTTTT	CAWRDSRGKLFF
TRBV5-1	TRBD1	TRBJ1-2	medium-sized	TGCGCCAGCAGCGTGGGGACAGCGTATGGCTACACCTTC	CASSVGTAYGYTF
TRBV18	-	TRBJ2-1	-	TGTGCCAGCTCACCACTGGGGGCTTTGGATGAGCAGTTCTTC	CASSPLGALDEQFF
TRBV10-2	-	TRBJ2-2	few	TGCGCCAGCACCCCCACCGGGGAGCTGTTTTTT	CASTPTGELFF
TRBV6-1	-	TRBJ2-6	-	TGTGCCAGCAGTGTGGGGGCTGGGGCCAACGTCCTGACTTTC	CASSVGAGANVLTF
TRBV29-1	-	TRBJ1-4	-	TGCAGCGCCGGGACCGTCCCTAATGAAAAACTGTTTTTT	CSAGTVPNEKLFF
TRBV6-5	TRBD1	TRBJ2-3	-	TGTGCCAGCAATGACAGGGGTGAGACAGATACGCAGTATTTT	CASNDRGETDTQYF
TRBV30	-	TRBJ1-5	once	TGTGCCTGGAGTCCCCTCGGGGGGTCCAGTCAGCCCCAGCATTTT	CAWSPLGGSSQPQHF
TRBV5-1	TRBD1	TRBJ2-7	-	TGCGCCAGCAGCGGGGACAGGGGCCCTGGTTGGTGGTACTTC	CASSGDRGPGWWYF
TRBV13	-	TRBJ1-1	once	TGTGCCAGCAGCCCGGGGACTTGGCCAGAAGCTTTCTTT	CASSPGTWPEAFF
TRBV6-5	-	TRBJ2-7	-	TGTGCCAGTCATAGGGGCTACGAGCAGTACTTC	CASHRGYEQYF
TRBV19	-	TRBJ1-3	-	TGTGCCAGTAGTACCGGAGGGATAGCTGGAAACACCATATATTTT	CASSTGGIAGNTIYF
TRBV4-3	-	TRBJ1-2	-	TGCGCCAGCAGCCAAGTCTCAGGGTCAGCAAACTATGGCTACACCTTC	CASSQVSGSANYGYTF
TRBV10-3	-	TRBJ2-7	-	TGTGCCATCAGTGAGTCAGGCCAGAGCCACGAGCAGTACTTC	CAISESGQSHEQYF
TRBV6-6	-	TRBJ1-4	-	TGTGCCAGCAGTTCGGGGGGGGCAACTAATGAAAAACTGTTTTTT	CASSSGGATNEKLFF
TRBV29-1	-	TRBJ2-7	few	TGCAGCGTCGTTGACCAGTACTTC	CSVVDQYF
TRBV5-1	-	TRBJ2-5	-	TGCGCCAGCAGCGGCGGACAGCAAGAGACCCAGTACTTC	CASSGGQQETQYF
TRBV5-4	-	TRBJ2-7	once	TGTGCCAGCAGCTTAGGGACCCAATCCTACGAGCAGTACTTC	CASSLGTQSYEQYF
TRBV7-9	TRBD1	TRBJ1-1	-	TGTGCCAGCAGCTTAGGAGGGACAGGGGGCGGTGTGCGGACTGAAGCTTTCTTT	CASSLGGTGGGVRTEAFF
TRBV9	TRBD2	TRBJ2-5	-	TGTGCCAGCAGCGTGGGACTAGCGTCAGAGACCCAGTACTTC	CASSVGLASETQYF
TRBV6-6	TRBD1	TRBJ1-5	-	TGTGCCAGCACTCCGGGACAGGGTCAGCCCCAGCATTTT	CASTPGQGQPQHF
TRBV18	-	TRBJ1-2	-	TGTGCCAGCTCACAATCTAAGGACGGATACTATGGCTACACCTTC	CASSQSKDGYYGYTF
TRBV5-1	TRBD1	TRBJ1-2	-	TGCGCCAGCAGCTATTCGGGACAGATAAACTATGGCTACACCTTC	CASSYSGQINYGYTF
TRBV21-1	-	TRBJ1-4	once	TGTGCCAGCAGCTCGCCGGGACAGCTAAATGAAAAACTGTTTTTT	CASSSPGQLNEKLFF
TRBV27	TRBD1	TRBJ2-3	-	TGTGCCAGCAGTTTTCGCCCCCGACAGGGTAGGTCAGATACGCAGTATTTT	CASSFRPRQGRSDTQYF
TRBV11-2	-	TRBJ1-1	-	TGTGCCAGCAGCGCCTTGCAGGGAGGAACGACCGAAGCTTTCTTT	CASSALQGGTTEAFF
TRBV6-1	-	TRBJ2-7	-	TGTGCCAGCAGTGAAGTCATAGGGGCGGTCTACGAGCAGTACTTC	CASSEVIGAVYEQYF
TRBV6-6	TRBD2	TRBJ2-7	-	TGTGCCAGCAGTCCATCTTCTAGCGGGGGTCCCTACGAGCAGTACTTC	CASSPSSSGGPYEQYF
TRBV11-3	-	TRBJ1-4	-	TGTGCCAGCAGCTATCGCCCGCGGGTGGCTAATGAAAAACTGTTTTTT	CASSYRPRVANEKLFF
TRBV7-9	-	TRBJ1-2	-	TGTGCCAGCAGCGCGGGTCCTTCGAGCTACACCTTC	CASSAGPSSYTF
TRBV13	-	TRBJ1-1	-	TGTGCCAGCAGCTTAGGGCGGGGGATGAACACTGAAGCTTTCTTT	CASSLGRGMNTEAFF